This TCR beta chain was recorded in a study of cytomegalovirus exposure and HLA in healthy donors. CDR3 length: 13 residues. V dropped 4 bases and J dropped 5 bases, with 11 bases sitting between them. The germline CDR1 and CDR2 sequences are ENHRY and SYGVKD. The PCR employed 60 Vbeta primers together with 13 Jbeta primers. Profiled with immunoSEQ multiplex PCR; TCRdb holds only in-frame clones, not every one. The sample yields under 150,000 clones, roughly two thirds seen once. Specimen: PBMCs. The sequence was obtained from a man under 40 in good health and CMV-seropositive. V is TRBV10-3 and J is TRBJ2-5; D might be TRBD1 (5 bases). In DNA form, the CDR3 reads TGTGCCATCAGTGCAGGGATCTCGGAGACCCAGTACTTC. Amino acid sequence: CAISAGISETQYF.